This passage covers 26 T cell receptor beta chains from one sample sequenced in a study of blood T cell repertoires in COVID-19. Sequenced by immunoSEQ multiplex PCR; TCRdb stores in-frame clones only, minus some. Of under 200,000 clones in the sample, around nine tenths were seen once. The sample comprised peripheral blood. These receptor sequences come from a woman in her seventies with COVID-19, enrolled during active disease.

V usage is TRBV10-2 and J usage is TRBJ2-7; 9 nucleotides line up with TRBD1. The CDR3 is 13 residues long. The J segment lost 4 bases and the V segment lost 7 bases, leaving 5 bases of the junction unmatched. Per germline, CDR1 WSHSY and CDR2 SAAADI. CDR3 in DNA: TGCGCCAGCACCTCCGGGACAGGGTACGAGCAGTACTTC. As protein: CASTSGTGYEQYF.

This chain connects TRBV19 to TRBJ2-7, with a tentative D call TRBD1 (5 bases). Trimming shortened V by 6 bases and J by 0 bases, and 12 bases separated the two germline ends. The CDR3 has 14 amino acids. The germline V gene encodes CDR1 LNHDA and CDR2 SQIVND (reference sequence). The CDR3 reads CASSPRDSSYEQYF. CDR3 DNA: TGTGCCAGTAGCCCCAGAGACAGCTCCTACGAGCAGTACTTC.

V usage is TRBV12-3 or TRBV12-4 and J usage is TRBJ1-5; perhaps TRBD1 as D (5 bases). The CDR3 is 12 residues long. Trimming cost V 8 bases and J 5 bases, with 10 bases left between them. The CDR3 DNA reads as TGTGCCAGCCAACGCAGGGATCAGCCCCAGCATTTT. This gives the protein CASQRRDQPQHF.

This rearrangement joins TRBV5-6 to TRBJ1-6; 10 nucleotides match TRBD1. CDR1 SGHDT and CDR2 YYEEEE come from the germline V gene. The V gene end was trimmed by 1 base and the J gene end by 4 bases; junction bases not matched to a gene: 5. The CDR3 extends over 17 amino acids. In DNA, the CDR3 is TGTGCCAGCAGCTTGTTTAGGACAGGGGGGTATAATTCACCCCTCCACTTT. Protein: CASSLFRTGGYNSPLHF.

This clone was detected once. V usage is TRBV6-1 and J usage is TRBJ2-7; D ambiguous. CDR3 length equals 14 residues. Germline assignment: CDR1 MNHNS and CDR2 SASEGT. V lost 2 bases and J 3 bases, leaving 11 bases between the germline ends. DNA of the CDR3: TGTGCCAGCAGTGAAACCCAGGTACTCTACGAGCAGTACTTC. It yields the protein CASSETQVLYEQYF.

The chain joins TRBV28 to TRBJ1-1; tentatively, D is TRBD1 (5 bases). V gave up 4 bases and J gave up 1 base, with 13 bases separating them. The CDR3 has 15 residues. Germline CDR1 and CDR2: MDHEN and SYDVKM. DNA of the CDR3: TGTGCCAGCAGTTCCCGGAGGAGGGGGAACACTGAAGCTTTCTTT. Amino acids: CASSSRRRGNTEAFF. The whole variable domain, filled in from reference TRBV28 and TRBJ1-1, reads DVKVTQSSRYLVKRTGEKVFLECVQDMDHENMFWYRQDPGLGLRLIYFSYDVKMKEKGDIPEGYSVSREKKERFSLILESASTNQTSMYLCASSSRRRGNTEAFFGQGTRLTVV.

This rearrangement joins TRBV28 to TRBJ1-1; D perhaps matches TRBD1 (6 bases). The V and J ends lost 2 bases and 1 base respectively, with 11 bases between them. Germline assignment: CDR1 MDHEN and CDR2 SYDVKM. CDR3 size: 15 residues. The CDR3: CASSLRQAKNTEAFF. The CDR3 DNA follows: TGTGCCAGCAGTTTAAGACAGGCCAAGAACACTGAAGCTTTCTTT.

This chain uses TRBV9 with TRBJ1-3; D is perhaps TRBD1 (6 bases). The germline gives CDR1 SGDLS, CDR2 YYNGEE. V lost 4 bases, J lost 2 bases, and 13 bases lay in between. This CDR3 is 15 amino acids long. For the CDR3, the DNA is TGTGCCAGCAGCTCACAGGGTCAGGCTGGAAACACCATATATTTT. Translating it yields CASSSQGQAGNTIYF.

The chain carries TRBV11-2 and TRBJ1-4; D not resolved. Looked up from germline, CDR1 is SGHAT and CDR2 is FQNNGV. V was shortened by 5 bases and J by 6 bases, with 16 bases between the two germline ends. The CDR3 sequence is 15 residues long. In nucleotides, the CDR3 is TGTGCCAGCAGCCCTCAGCTAGGGCGGGATGAAAAACTGTTTTTT. This gives the protein CASSPQLGRDEKLFF.

V gene TRBV6-1 combines with J gene TRBJ2-3, with 8 bases that match TRBD1. The J segment lost 4 bases and the V segment lost 3 bases, leaving 12 bases of the junction unmatched. The CDR3 totals 17 residues. Germline CDR1 MNHNS, CDR2 SASEGT. As DNA, the CDR3 is TGTGCCAGCAGTGATAGGCGCAGGGGGCGCAGTGCAGATACGCAGTATTTT. It is translated as CASSDRRRGRSADTQYF.

The chain couples TRBV28 to TRBJ1-2; no reliable D call. Trimming left V 4 bases short and J 0 bases short, with 12 bases between. There are 15 residues in the CDR3. Germline V gene data show CDR1 as MDHEN and CDR2 as SYDVKM. DNA of the CDR3: TGTGCCAGCAGTTCGGAGGGCATAGCTAACTATGGCTACACCTTC. This gives the protein CASSSEGIANYGYTF.

The chain uses TRBV2 and TRBJ1-4; TRBD1 matches at 7 bases. Germline lookup yields CDR1 SNHLY and CDR2 FYNNEI. V gave up 6 bases and J gave up 5 bases; unmatched junction bases: 12. The CDR3 consists of 16 residues. The DNA of the CDR3 is TGTGCCAGCAGCGCTGGACAGGAAGTGCTGAATGAAAAACTGTTTTTT. Residues: CASSAGQEVLNEKLFF.

The V call is TRBV5-6, the J call TRBJ1-2; weak D call: TRBD1 (5 bases). The germline CDR1 and CDR2 sequences are SGHDT and YYEEEE. The CDR3 contains 12 residues. V lost 1 base and J 8 bases, leaving 9 bases between the germline ends. CDR3 protein: CASSLTGSGYTF. The CDR3 region has the DNA TGTGCCAGCAGCTTGACAGGATCCGGCTACACCTTC.

The gene calls are TRBV9 and TRBJ2-2; the D is unclear. The CDR3 is made up of 14 amino acids. Germline CDR1 is SGDLS and CDR2 is YYNGEE. Trimming took 6 bases from V and 4 from J, leaving 13 bases between them. The CDR3 protein is CASTQEMATGELFF. The DNA for the CDR3 is TGTGCCAGCACCCAAGAAATGGCCACCGGGGAGCTGTTTTTT.

The gene calls are TRBV5-4 and TRBJ2-7; D is perhaps TRBD1 (6 bases). Looked up from germline, CDR1 is SGHNT and CDR2 is YYREEE (reference sequence). There are 15 residues in the CDR3. V dropped 0 bases and J dropped 3 bases, with 13 bases sitting between them. CDR3: CASSLGGHLNYEQYF. The CDR3 nucleotides read TGTGCCAGCAGCTTGGGGGGGCATCTTAACTACGAGCAGTACTTC. The whole variable domain, filled in from reference TRBV5-4 and TRBJ2-7, reads ETGVTQSPTHLIKTRGQQVTLRCSSQSGHNTVSWYQQALGQGPQFIFQYYREEENGRGNFPPRFSGLQFPNYSSELNVNALELDDSALYLCASSLGGHLNYEQYFGPGTRLTVT.

The V and J genes are TRBV2 and TRBJ2-1; TRBD1 matches 7 bases. The germline V gene encodes CDR1 SNHLY and CDR2 FYNNEI. Trimming took 7 bases from V and 0 from J; bases not matched to a gene: 12. CDR3 length: 17 amino acids. CDR3 coding DNA: TGTGCCAGCACACCGACAGGGATTAGTCGCTCCTACAATGAGCAGTTCTTC. Amino acid sequence: CASTPTGISRSYNEQFF.

This clone has only a few counts. Other DNA sequences in this specimen translate into the identical CDR3. The CDR3 coding sequence is TGTGCCAGCAGAGGACAGACCTACGAGCAGTACTTC. Protein: CASRGQTYEQYF. The V and J genes are TRBV28 and TRBJ2-7; D perhaps matches TRBD1 (6 bases). Germline V gene lookup returns CDR1 MDHEN and CDR2 SYDVKM. The CDR3 length is 12 residues. V lost 6 bases and J lost 2, with 8 bases in between.

Only one count was recorded for this clone. This chain connects TRBV5-4 to TRBJ1-2; perhaps TRBD1 as D (6 bases). The CDR3 spans 14 residues. V was trimmed by 0 bases and J by 2 bases, leaving 8 bases between them. Germline V gene lookup returns CDR1 SGHNT and CDR2 YYREEE (reference sequence). CDR3 in amino acids: CASSLAGENYGYTF. CDR3 coding DNA: TGTGCCAGCAGCTTGGCAGGGGAAAACTATGGCTACACCTTC.

This chain links TRBV5-1 with TRBJ1-2; D might be TRBD1 (5 bases). Germline assignment: CDR1 SGHRS and CDR2 YFSETQ. The V gene lost 4 bases and the J gene lost 8 bases, with 24 bases spanning the gap. The length of the CDR3 is 16 residues. Here the CDR3 reads CASSLGEARGFSGYTF. CDR3 DNA sequence: TGCGCCAGCAGCCTGGGTGAAGCGCGGGGGTTTAGCGGCTACACCTTC.

This clone has just one count. This sequence joins TRBV6-5 and TRBJ1-4, with D tentatively TRBD1 (6 bases). CDR1 is MNHEY and CDR2 is SVGAGI in the germline V gene. The CDR3 loop spans 15 amino acids. The V and J ends lost 0 bases and 4 bases respectively, with 9 bases between them. CDR3 sequence (DNA): TGTGCCAGCAGTTACTCAGGGGGAAGTAATGAAAAACTGTTTTTT. It yields the protein CASSYSGGSNEKLFF.

This clone was seen once. CDR3 DNA sequence: TGTGCCACCCGGTTGGCGGAAGGTTACAATGAGCAGTTCTTC. As protein: CATRLAEGYNEQFF. V usage is TRBV2 and J usage is TRBJ2-1; D is undetermined. V dropped 10 bases and J dropped 4 bases, with 17 bases sitting between them. The germline CDR1 and CDR2 sequences are SNHLY and FYNNEI. This CDR3 comprises 14 residues. The whole variable domain, filled in from reference TRBV2 and TRBJ2-1, reads EPEVTQTPSHQVTQMGQEVILRCVPISNHLYFYWYRQILGQKVEFLVSFYNNEISEKSEIFDDQFSVERPDGSNFTLKIRSTKLEDSAMYFCATRLAEGYNEQFFGPGTRLTVL.

J is TRBJ2-6 and V is TRBV2, with TRBD1 matching 10 bases. Losses at the gene ends were 11 bases for V and 4 bases for J; bases not matched to a gene: 5. Germline CDR1 is SNHLY and CDR2 is FYNNEI. The CDR3 is 14 amino acids. For the CDR3, the DNA is TGTGCCGGGACAGGGGTGTCAGGGGCCAACGTCCTGACTTTC. This encodes CAGTGVSGANVLTF.

This clone was seen just once. J is TRBJ2-7 and V is TRBV29-1; TRBD1 agrees at 8 bases. The CDR3 has 14 residues. Looked up from germline, CDR1 is SQVTM and CDR2 is ANQGSEA. The ends lost 5 bases at V and 6 bases at J; junction bases unmatched: 12. CDR3 DNA sequence: TGCAGCGTTCGACCTCAGGACAGGGTGGGCGAGCAGTACTTC. It specifies CSVRPQDRVGEQYF.

The J gene is TRBJ2-2, the V gene TRBV5-5; D not certain. The ends were cut back, 4 bases at V and 4 bases at J, with 17 bases in the middle. The CDR3 consists of 16 residues. Germline CDR1 reads SGHKS; CDR2 reads YYEKEE (reference sequence). CDR3 in DNA: TGTGCCAGCAGCCCCCAGTGGCGATCGGGCACCGGGGAGCTGTTTTTT. Translating it yields CASSPQWRSGTGELFF.

The chain couples TRBV5-5 to TRBJ2-7; TRBD2 aligns across 11 bases. Germline CDR1 SGHKS, CDR2 YYEKEE (reference sequence). The CDR3 length is 17 residues. The V segment lost 2 bases and the J segment 6 bases; nucleotides outside the gene matches: 13. The DNA of the CDR3 is TGTGCCAGCAGCTTCACTAGCGGGGGACCAACCGCCTCCGAGCAGTACTTC. Its protein product is CASSFTSGGPTASEQYF. Full variable domain (missing parts from reference TRBV5-5 and TRBJ2-7): DAGVTQSPTHLIKTRGQQVTLRCSPISGHKSVSWYQQVLGQGPQFIFQYYEKEERGRGNFPDRFSARQFPNYSSELNVNALLLGDSALYLCASSFTSGGPTASEQYFGPGTRLTVT.

This clone was counted a few times. This rearrangement joins TRBV3-1 (or the pseudogene TRBV3-2) to TRBJ1-5; maybe TRBD1 (6 bases). The CDR3 covers 15 residues. Trimming removed 0 bases from V and 6 bases from J, with 12 bases in between. Per germline, CDR1 LGHDT and CDR2 YNNKEL (reference sequence). The CDR3 is CASSQDIAGAQPQHF. In DNA, the CDR3 is TGTGCCAGCAGCCAAGATATAGCAGGGGCTCAGCCCCAGCATTTT.